Sequencing of this T cell receptor beta chain was carried out in a study of T-cell memory formation after mild COVID-19. J gave up 6 bases and V 7 bases, and 16 bases lay outside the gene matches. This CDR3 has 17 residues. The germline V gene has CDR1 SGHAT and CDR2 FQNNGV. TCRdb processed the 5' RACE reads anew with MiXCR; each CDR3 protein has one entry. This sample has about half a million distinct CDR3 sequences, with about 20% found just once. The source is an adult woman who had mild COVID-19 (a few samples of this study predate the infection). Cell type and time point are not known. The chain has TRBV11-2 and TRBJ2-2, with 8 bases fitting TRBD2. The sequenced material came from PBMCs or a T cell subset sorted from them (not recorded which). The CDR3 region is CASKNTGRASNPGELFF. The CDR3 DNA follows: TGTGCCAGCAAAAACACCGGGAGGGCCTCTAACCCCGGGGAGCTGTTTTTT.